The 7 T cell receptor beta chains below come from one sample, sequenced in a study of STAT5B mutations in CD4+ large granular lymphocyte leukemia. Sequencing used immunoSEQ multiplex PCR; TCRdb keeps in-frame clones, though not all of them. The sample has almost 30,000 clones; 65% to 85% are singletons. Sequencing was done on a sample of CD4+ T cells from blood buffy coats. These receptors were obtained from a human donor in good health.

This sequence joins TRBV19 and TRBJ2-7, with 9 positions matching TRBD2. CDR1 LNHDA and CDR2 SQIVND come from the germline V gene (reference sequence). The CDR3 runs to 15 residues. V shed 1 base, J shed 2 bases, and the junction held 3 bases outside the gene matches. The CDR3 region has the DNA TGTGCCAGTAGTATAGGGGCTAGCGGGGCCTACGAGCAGTACTTC. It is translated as CASSIGASGAYEQYF.

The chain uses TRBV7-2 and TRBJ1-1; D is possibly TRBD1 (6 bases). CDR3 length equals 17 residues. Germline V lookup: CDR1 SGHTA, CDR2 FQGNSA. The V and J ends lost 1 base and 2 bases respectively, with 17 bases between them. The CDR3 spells CASSLEGHLITNTEAFF. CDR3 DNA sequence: TGTGCCAGCAGCTTAGAGGGACACCTCATTACCAACACTGAAGCTTTCTTT.

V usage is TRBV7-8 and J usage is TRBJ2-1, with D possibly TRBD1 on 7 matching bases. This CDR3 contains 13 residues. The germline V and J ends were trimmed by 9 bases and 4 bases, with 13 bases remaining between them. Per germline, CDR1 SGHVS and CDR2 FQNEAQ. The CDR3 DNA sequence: TGTGCCAGTGGCGGGACAGTATACAATGAGCAGTTCTTC. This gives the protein CASGGTVYNEQFF.

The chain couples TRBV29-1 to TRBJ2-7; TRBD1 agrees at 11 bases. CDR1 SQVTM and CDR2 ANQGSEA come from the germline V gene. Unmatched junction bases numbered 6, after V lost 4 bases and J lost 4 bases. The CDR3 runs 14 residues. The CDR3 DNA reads TGCAGCGTTGTCCGGACAGGGGGCAGGTACGAGCAGTACTTC. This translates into CSVVRTGGRYEQYF.

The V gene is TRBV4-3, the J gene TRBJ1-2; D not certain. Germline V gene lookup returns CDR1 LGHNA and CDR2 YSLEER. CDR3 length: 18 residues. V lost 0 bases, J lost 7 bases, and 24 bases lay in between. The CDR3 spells CASSQEKGFGVGRSGYTF. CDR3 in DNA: TGCGCCAGCAGCCAAGAAAAGGGATTTGGTGTGGGTCGCTCTGGCTACACCTTC.

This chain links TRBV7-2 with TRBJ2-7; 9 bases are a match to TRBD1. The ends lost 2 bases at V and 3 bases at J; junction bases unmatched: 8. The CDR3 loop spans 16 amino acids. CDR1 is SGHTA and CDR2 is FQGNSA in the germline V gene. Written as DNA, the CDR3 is TGTGCCAGCAGCTTAAGTGGAGGACAGGGGTTCTACGAGCAGTACTTC. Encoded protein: CASSLSGGQGFYEQYF.

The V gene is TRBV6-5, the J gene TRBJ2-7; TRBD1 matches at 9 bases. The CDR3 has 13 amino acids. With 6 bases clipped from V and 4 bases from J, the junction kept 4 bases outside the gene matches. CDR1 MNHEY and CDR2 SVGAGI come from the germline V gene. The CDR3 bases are TGTGCCAGCAGAACAGGGGGCCGTTACGAGCAGTACGTC. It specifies CASRTGGRYEQYV.